The 30 T cell receptor beta chains below were found in one sample sequenced in a study of OX40 agonist ivuxolimab in advanced cancers. The data were produced by immunoSEQ multiplex PCR, yet TCRdb's version contains in-frame clones alone and is incomplete. Of about 66,000 clones in the sample, roughly four fifths were seen once. The input for sequencing was CD4+ or CD8+ T cells sorted from blood, taken in a trial of the OX40 agonist ivuxolimab. These receptors all come from an adult with an advanced solid tumor such as melanoma, head and neck, liver or kidney cancer.

This clone is a singleton in its sample. The chain couples TRBV30 to TRBJ1-2, with 9 bases that match TRBD1. CDR1 GTSNPN and CDR2 SVGIG come from the germline V gene (reference sequence). The CDR3 contains 13 residues. Trimming removed 3 bases from V and 8 bases from J; junction bases left unmatched: 7. The CDR3 region is CAWRGQGGWGYTF. The CDR3 DNA reads as TGTGCCTGGAGGGGACAGGGAGGATGGGGCTACACCTTC.

This sequence joins TRBV5-4 and TRBJ2-7; maybe TRBD2 (6 bases). CDR1 is SGHNT and CDR2 is YYREEE in the germline V gene (reference sequence). The CDR3 consists of 16 residues. V lost 2 bases and J 2 bases, leaving 17 bases between the germline ends. CDR3 protein: CASSFGDSGDPYEQYF. The DNA of the CDR3 is TGTGCCAGCAGCTTCGGGGATAGCGGAGATCCCTACGAGCAGTACTTC.

The chain uses TRBV15 and TRBJ1-6; 10 bases are a match to TRBD1. CDR1 and CDR2 from the germline V gene are LNHNV and YYDKDF (reference sequence). V gave up 0 bases and J gave up 9 bases; unmatched junction bases: 2. The CDR3 has 15 residues. The CDR3 sequence: CATSRDRTGGSPLHF. The CDR3 region has the DNA TGTGCCACCAGCAGAGATCGGACAGGGGGTTCACCCCTCCACTTT.

J is TRBJ2-3 and V is TRBV7-2; 13 bases fit TRBD2. Germline assignment: CDR1 SGHTA and CDR2 FQGNSA. V was pared by 0 bases and J by 4 bases, with 4 bases of the junction left unmatched. CDR3 length: 17 residues. CDR3 sequence (DNA): TGTGCCAGCAGCTTAGCGACTAGCGGGAGGCCCCCAGATACGCAGTATTTT. This codes for CASSLATSGRPPDTQYF. Complete variable domain (other parts from reference TRBV7-2 and TRBJ2-3): GAGVSQSPSNKVTEKGKDVELRCDPISGHTALYWYRQSLGQGLEFLIYFQGNSAPDKSGLPSDRFSAERTGGSVSTLTIQRTQQEDSAVYLCASSLATSGRPPDTQYFGPGTRLTVL.

The V gene is TRBV18, the J gene TRBJ2-6; 10 bases agree with TRBD2. Germline V gene sequence: CDR1 KGHSH, CDR2 LQKENI. The CDR3 contains 18 residues. V lost 1 base, J lost 4 bases, and 7 bases stayed unmatched. CDR3 residues: CASSPRLAGASGANVLTF. The CDR3 DNA sequence: TGTGCCAGCTCACCACGTCTAGCGGGAGCTTCCGGGGCCAACGTCCTGACTTTC.

The rearrangement joins TRBV27 to TRBJ1-5; 12 bases are a match to TRBD1. The CDR3 has 15 amino acids. V was clipped by 6 bases and J by 7 bases; unmatched bases: 7. CDR1 and CDR2 (germline): MNHEY, SMNVEV (reference sequence). CDR3 nucleotide sequence: TGTGCCAGCAGGGGGACAGGGGGCGGTTTGCAGCCCCAGCATTTT. Translation: CASRGTGGGLQPQHF.

The chain carries TRBV28 and TRBJ1-2; tentative D call: TRBD1 (5 bases). The germline V and J ends were trimmed by 2 bases and 2 bases, with 12 bases remaining between them. This CDR3 has 15 amino acids. Germline values: CDR1 MDHEN, CDR2 SYDVKM. The CDR3 is CASSLVGTKNYGYTF. For the CDR3, the DNA is TGTGCCAGCAGTTTAGTAGGGACGAAGAACTATGGCTACACCTTC.

This chain joins TRBV6-1 and TRBJ2-3; the match to TRBD2 covers 8 bases. Germline values: CDR1 MNHNS, CDR2 SASEGT. The CDR3 has 15 residues. The V gene end was trimmed by 5 bases and the J gene end by 3 bases; junction bases not matched to a gene: 7. The CDR3 DNA sequence: TGTGCCAGCAGTTTCACAATAGCGGGGACAGATACGCAGTATTTT. This encodes CASSFTIAGTDTQYF.

The V and J genes are TRBV5-1 and TRBJ2-1, with 7 bases lining up with TRBD2. This CDR3 is built from 15 residues. J lost 2 bases, V lost 0 bases, and 2 bases had no gene match. CDR1 and CDR2 (germline): SGHRS, YFSETQ. As DNA, the CDR3 is TGCGCCAGCAGCTTGGTACGGGGGGCCTACAATGAGCAGTTCTTC. Translated, it gives CASSLVRGAYNEQFF.

The chain couples TRBV5-5 to TRBJ2-1; tentatively, D is TRBD2 (6 bases). Germline V CDR1 and CDR2: SGHKS, YYEKEE (reference sequence). The V gene lost 1 base and the J gene lost 10 bases, with 9 bases spanning the gap. The CDR3 has 12 residues. The CDR3 loop reads CASSLSGREQFF. The CDR3 DNA sequence: TGTGCCAGCAGCTTGTCCGGGAGAGAGCAGTTCTTC.

V and J are TRBV12-1 and TRBJ1-2. TRBV12-1 is labeled a pseudogene. The CDR3 spans 18 residues. The CDR3 region is CASSPAAVPQCINYGYTF. The CDR3 DNA reads as TGTGCCAGCAGCCCCGCCGCGGTCCCTCAATGCATCAACTATGGCTACACCTTC.

The chain has TRBV6-4 and TRBJ1-2, with 9 bases aligning to TRBD1. CDR3 length: 18 amino acids. V gave up 9 bases and J gave up 6 bases; unmatched junction bases: 23. Germline CDR1 reads MRHNA; CDR2 reads SNTAGT. The CDR3 region has the DNA TGTGCCAGTTCCTCCCCGGGACAGGGTATCTTTAGGACCAATGGCTACACCTTC. Translating it yields CASSSPGQGIFRTNGYTF.

This chain links TRBV28 with TRBJ1-1; 7 positions agree with TRBD1. V gave up 10 bases and J gave up 4 bases; unmatched junction bases: 6. Germline CDR1 is MDHEN and CDR2 is SYDVKM. The CDR3 loop spans 12 amino acids. In nucleotides, the CDR3 is TGTGCCACCCACGACAGGGTCACTGAAGCTTTCTTT. Translated: CATHDRVTEAFF.

V and J are TRBV19 and TRBJ1-4; a possible D gene is TRBD1 (5 bases). The ends were cut back, 5 bases at V and 2 bases at J, with 12 bases in the middle. The germline gives CDR1 LNHDA, CDR2 SQIVND (reference sequence). The CDR3 extends over 15 amino acids. The CDR3 spells CASSSWGETNEKLFF. DNA for the CDR3: TGTGCCAGTAGTTCCTGGGGGGAGACTAATGAAAAACTGTTTTTT.

The rearrangement uses TRBV7-2 and TRBJ2-7, with no clear D. V lost 3 bases, J lost 3 bases, and 6 bases lay in between. Germline CDR1 and CDR2: SGHTA and FQGNSA. The CDR3 has 12 residues. The CDR3 is CASSFNIYEQYF. The CDR3 bases are TGTGCCAGCAGCTTCAATATCTACGAGCAGTACTTC.

The rearrangement links TRBV7-2 to TRBJ2-3, with 10 bases aligning to TRBD2. The trim removed 1 base at V and 3 bases at J, leaving 4 bases unmatched. The CDR3 length is 16 residues. Looked up from germline, CDR1 is SGHTA and CDR2 is FQGNSA. The CDR3 DNA follows: TGTGCCAGCAGCTTAGTGCTAGCGGGAGCGACAGATACGCAGTATTTT. Protein sequence: CASSLVLAGATDTQYF. Complete variable domain (other parts from reference TRBV7-2 and TRBJ2-3): GAGVSQSPSNKVTEKGKDVELRCDPISGHTALYWYRQSLGQGLEFLIYFQGNSAPDKSGLPSDRFSAERTGGSVSTLTIQRTQQEDSAVYLCASSLVLAGATDTQYFGPGTRLTVL.

V is TRBV7-2 and J is TRBJ2-7, with no clear D. The CDR3 sequence is 12 residues long. V lost 2 bases and J lost 0, with 2 bases in between. Germline V CDR1 and CDR2: SGHTA, FQGNSA. DNA for the CDR3: TGTGCCAGCAGCTTATACTCCTACGAGCAGTACTTC. Amino acids: CASSLYSYEQYF.

The V call is TRBV27, the J call TRBJ2-5; 9 bases map to TRBD2. The closer fit of TRBJ2-7 to the DNA end suggests the J call may be wrong. The CDR3 consists of 15 residues. The germline V gene encodes CDR1 MNHEY and CDR2 SMNVEV (reference sequence). The CDR3: CASSDPGTSLYEQYF. CDR3 DNA: TGTGCCAGCAGTGACCCCGGGACTAGCCTCTACGAGCAGTACTTC.

This clone is labeled as medium-sized. The rearrangement joins TRBV7-8 to TRBJ2-2; no definite D call. The CDR3 has 14 amino acids. Trimming removed 8 bases at V and 0 bases at J, with 10 bases between. CDR1 is SGHVS, CDR2 FQNEAQ, per germline. The CDR3 here is CASAVGTNTGELFF. The CDR3 region has the DNA TGTGCCAGCGCCGTAGGAACGAACACCGGGGAGCTGTTTTTT.

The rearrangement uses TRBV5-6 and TRBJ1-3; no clear D gene. V was pared by 0 bases and J by 0 bases, with 10 bases between. CDR1 and CDR2 from the germline V gene are SGHDT and YYEEEE. This CDR3 region has 16 residues. The CDR3 bases are TGTGCCAGCAGCTTGGGGTTAGGCTTCTCTGGAAACACCATATATTTT. Its protein product is CASSLGLGFSGNTIYF.

The gene calls are TRBV15 and TRBJ2-2; the D gene is possibly TRBD1 (5 bases). Trimming shortened V by 0 bases and J by 6 bases, and 8 bases separated the two germline ends. This CDR3 is built from 14 residues. The germline CDR1 and CDR2 sequences are LNHNV and YYDKDF (reference sequence). CDR3 DNA sequence: TGTGCCACCAGCAGAGACAGGGTGGCCGGGGAGCTGTTTTTT. As protein: CATSRDRVAGELFF. Combining the CDR3 with reference TRBV15 and TRBJ2-2 gives the whole variable domain DAMVIQNPRYQVTQFGKPVTLSCSQTLNHNVMYWYQQKSSQAPKLLFHYYDKDFNNEADTPDNFQSRRPNTSFCFLDIRSPGLGDTAMYLCATSRDRVAGELFFGEGSRLTVL.

The genes are TRBV7-3 and TRBJ2-2, with 7 bases aligning to TRBD2. The CDR3 runs to 16 residues. Unmatched junction bases numbered 9, after V lost 5 bases and J lost 3 bases. CDR1 is SGHTA and CDR2 is FQGTGA in the germline V gene. The CDR3 sequence is CASSQRAGADTGELFF. CDR3 in DNA: TGTGCCAGCAGCCAAAGGGCGGGAGCCGACACCGGGGAGCTGTTTTTT.

The chain is built from TRBV5-6 and TRBJ1-4; D remains ambiguous. V was clipped by 4 bases and J by 7 bases, with 17 bases between them. CDR1 and CDR2 (germline): SGHDT, YYEEEE. The CDR3 is 15 amino acids. The CDR3 region has the DNA TGTGCCAGCAGCCCGGTACATGCCCTGGGTGAAAAACTGTTTTTT. The encoded protein is CASSPVHALGEKLFF.

V is TRBV2 and J is TRBJ2-7; D is ambiguous. Germline CDR1 SNHLY, CDR2 FYNNEI. This CDR3 is 14 amino acids long. V was clipped by 3 bases and J by 2 bases, with 11 bases between them. The CDR3 region has the DNA TGTGCCAGCAGTGACCCTAACCCCCCCTACGAGCAGTACTTC. Amino acid sequence: CASSDPNPPYEQYF.

The rearrangement links TRBV5-6 to TRBJ2-1; D is unclear. CDR1 is SGHDT, CDR2 YYEEEE, per germline. The CDR3 sequence is 18 residues long. The ends were cut back, 4 bases at V and 3 bases at J, with 23 bases in the middle. The CDR3 sequence: CASSTFLPARTIYNEQFF. CDR3 coding DNA: TGTGCCAGCAGCACGTTTCTTCCCGCCAGGACCATCTACAATGAGCAGTTCTTC. The full variable domain, with the rest looked up from reference TRBV5-6 and TRBJ2-1, is DAGVTQSPTHLIKTRGQQVTLRCSPKSGHDTVSWYQQALGQGPQFIFQYYEEEERQRGNFPDRFSGHQFPNYSSELNVNALLLGDSALYLCASSTFLPARTIYNEQFFGPGTRLTVL.

J is TRBJ1-2 and V is TRBV19; 8 bases are a match to TRBD1. The CDR3 sequence is 14 residues long. J lost 4 bases, V lost 6 bases, and 7 bases had no gene match. CDR1 and CDR2 (germline): LNHDA, SQIVND (reference sequence). The CDR3 coding sequence is TGTGCCAGTAGCCCGGGACAGGCTTTCTATGGCTACACCTTC. This encodes CASSPGQAFYGYTF.

V and J are TRBV19 and TRBJ2-2; 10 positions match TRBD2. Germline V lookup: CDR1 LNHDA, CDR2 SQIVND (reference sequence). Unmatched junction bases numbered 9, after V lost 4 bases and J lost 1 base. The length of the CDR3 is 18 residues. CDR3 loop: CASSNAFGTSENTGELFF. For the CDR3, the DNA is TGTGCCAGTAGTAACGCGTTTGGGACTAGCGAGAACACCGGGGAGCTGTTTTTT.

This clone was found once. The rearrangement links TRBV4-2 to TRBJ1-2, with 8 bases lining up with TRBD1. Losses at the gene ends were 3 bases for V and 7 bases for J; bases not matched to a gene: 22. This CDR3 contains 19 residues. Per germline, CDR1 LGHNA and CDR2 YNFKEQ. The CDR3 sequence is CASSQLGQGRGPRHFGYTF. CDR3 sequence (DNA): TGTGCCAGCAGCCAGCTCGGGCAGGGCAGGGGGCCCCGCCATTTTGGCTACACCTTC.

This clone was seen only once. This chain connects TRBV5-1 to TRBJ2-5, with a possible D match to TRBD1 (6 bases). Trimming took 4 bases from V and 5 from J, leaving 15 bases between them. CDR1 SGHRS and CDR2 YFSETQ come from the germline V gene. The CDR3 length is 14 residues. The CDR3 region is CASSRGSGLETQYF. CDR3 nucleotide sequence: TGCGCCAGCAGCAGGGGGTCGGGGTTGGAGACCCAGTACTTC.

The rearrangement links TRBV19 to TRBJ1-5; 9 bases match TRBD1. The CDR3 has 16 residues. The V and J ends lost 6 bases and 6 bases, in that order; junction bases with no gene match: 12. Germline V CDR1 and CDR2: LNHDA, SQIVND (reference sequence). The CDR3 sequence: CASSIPPGQGLQPQHF. CDR3 nucleotides: TGTGCCAGTAGCATACCGCCGGGACAGGGTCTTCAGCCCCAGCATTTT.